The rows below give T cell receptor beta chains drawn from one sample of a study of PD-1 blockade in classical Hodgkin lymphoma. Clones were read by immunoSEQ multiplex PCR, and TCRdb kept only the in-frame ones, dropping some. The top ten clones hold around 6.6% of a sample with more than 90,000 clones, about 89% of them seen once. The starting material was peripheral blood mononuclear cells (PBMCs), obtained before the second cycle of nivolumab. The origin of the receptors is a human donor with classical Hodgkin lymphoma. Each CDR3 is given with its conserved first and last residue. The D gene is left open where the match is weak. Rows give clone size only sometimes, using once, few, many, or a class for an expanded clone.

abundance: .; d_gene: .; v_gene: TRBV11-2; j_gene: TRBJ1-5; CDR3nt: TGTGCCAGCAGCTTAGTTGGGGCAGGTCAGCCCCAGCATTTT; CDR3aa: CASSLVGAGQPQHF
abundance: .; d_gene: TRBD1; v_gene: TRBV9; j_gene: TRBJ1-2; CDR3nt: TGTGCCAGCAGGTTCCCGGGACAGCTGGTAGATGGCTACACCTTC; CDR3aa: CASRFPGQLVDGYTF
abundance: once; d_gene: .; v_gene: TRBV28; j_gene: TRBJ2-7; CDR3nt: TGTGCCAGCACGGCTACCTACGAGCAGTACTTC; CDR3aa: CASTATYEQYF
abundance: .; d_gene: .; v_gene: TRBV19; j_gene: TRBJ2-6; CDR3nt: TGTGCCAGTGGGGCGGGGTCGGGATCTGGGGCCAACGTCCTGACTTTC; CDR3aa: CASGAGSGSGANVLTF
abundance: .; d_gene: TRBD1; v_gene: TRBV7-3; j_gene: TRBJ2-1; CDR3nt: TGTGCCAGCAGCCCCATGGGACAGGGAAACAATGAGCAGTTCTTC; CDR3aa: CASSPMGQGNNEQFF
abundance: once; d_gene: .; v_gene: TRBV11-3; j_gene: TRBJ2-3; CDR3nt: TGTGCCAGCAGCTTGGGGCAGCGGAGCGATACGCAGTATTTT; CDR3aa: CASSLGQRSDTQYF
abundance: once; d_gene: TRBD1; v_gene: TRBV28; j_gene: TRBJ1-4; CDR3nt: TGTGCCAGCCTCAACAGGGGCGAGGGTGAAAAACTGTTTTTT; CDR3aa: CASLNRGEGEKLFF
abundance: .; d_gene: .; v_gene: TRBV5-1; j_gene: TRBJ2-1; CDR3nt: TGCGCCAGCAGTTTAACTCAGGAAAGCTCCTACAATGAGCAGTTCTTC; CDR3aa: CASSLTQESSYNEQFF
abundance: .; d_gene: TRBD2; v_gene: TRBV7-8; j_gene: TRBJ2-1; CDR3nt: TGTGCCAGCAGCTTACACAGCGGGGGGGCCTGGTTCTTC; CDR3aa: CASSLHSGGAWFF
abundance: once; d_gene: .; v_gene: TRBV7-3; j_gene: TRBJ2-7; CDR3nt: TGTGCCAGCAGCCGGGCTAGGAATTACGAGCAGTACTTC; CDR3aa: CASSRARNYEQYF
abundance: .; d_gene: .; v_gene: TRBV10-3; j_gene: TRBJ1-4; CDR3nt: TGTGCCATCAGAGCAGTCCCTAATGAAAAACTGTTTTTT; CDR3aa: CAIRAVPNEKLFF
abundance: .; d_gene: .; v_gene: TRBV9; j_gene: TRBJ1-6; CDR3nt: TGTGCCAGCAGCGACCCGCAGGGATACGATAATTCACCCCTCCACTTT; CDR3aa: CASSDPQGYDNSPLHF
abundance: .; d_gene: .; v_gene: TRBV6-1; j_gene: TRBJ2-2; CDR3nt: TGTGCCAGCAGTTCGCCGGACCGCCTCGGGGAGCTGTTTTTT; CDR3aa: CASSSPDRLGELFF
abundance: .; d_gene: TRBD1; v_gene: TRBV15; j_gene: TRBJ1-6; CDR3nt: TGTGCCACCAGCCGGGGACAGAATAATTCACCCCTCCACTTT; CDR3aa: CATSRGQNNSPLHF
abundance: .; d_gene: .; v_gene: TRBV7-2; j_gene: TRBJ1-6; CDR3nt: TGTGCCAGCAGCTTAGCCTTTGGATCCTTCCCCAATTCACCCCTCCACTTT; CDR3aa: CASSLAFGSFPNSPLHF
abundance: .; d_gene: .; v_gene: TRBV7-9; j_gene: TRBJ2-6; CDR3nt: TGTGCCAGCAGCCTTCACGCCTTTGGGGCCAACGTCCTGACTTTC; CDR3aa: CASSLHAFGANVLTF
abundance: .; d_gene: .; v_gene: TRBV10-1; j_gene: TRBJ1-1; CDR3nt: TGCGCCAGCAGTGAGTCGAATGGGCTCCTTGCTTTCTTT; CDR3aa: CASSESNGLLAFF
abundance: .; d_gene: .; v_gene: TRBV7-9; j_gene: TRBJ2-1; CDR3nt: TGTGCCAGCAGCACAGGCTTCCATGAGCAGTTCTTC; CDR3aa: CASSTGFHEQFF
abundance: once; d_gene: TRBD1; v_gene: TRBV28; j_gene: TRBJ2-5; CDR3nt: TGTGCCAGGGGACAGGGGGCTATCGGAGAGACCCAGTACTTC; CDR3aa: CARGQGAIGETQYF
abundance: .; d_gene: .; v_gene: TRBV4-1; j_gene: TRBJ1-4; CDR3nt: TGCGCCAGCAGCCACCTCATCCCAACTAATGAAAAACTGTTTTTT; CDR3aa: CASSHLIPTNEKLFF
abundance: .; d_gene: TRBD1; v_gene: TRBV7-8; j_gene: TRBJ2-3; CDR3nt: TGTGCCAGCAGGGCCGGGACAGGAGTGGGCACAGATACGCAGTATTTT; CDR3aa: CASRAGTGVGTDTQYF
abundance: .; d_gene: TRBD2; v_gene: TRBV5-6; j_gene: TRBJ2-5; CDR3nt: TGTGCCAGCAGCTCGGCTACTAGCGGGGGGCCTATCCAAGAGACCCAGTACTTC; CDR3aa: CASSSATSGGPIQETQYF
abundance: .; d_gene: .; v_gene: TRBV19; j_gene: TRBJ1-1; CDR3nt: TGTGCCAGTAGTATAGGGCGGGGTGAGGCTTTCTTT; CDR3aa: CASSIGRGEAFF
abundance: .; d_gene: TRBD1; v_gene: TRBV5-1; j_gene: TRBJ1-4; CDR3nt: TGCGCCAGCAGCTTGGGACAGGGCACTAATGAAAAACTGTTTTTT; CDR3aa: CASSLGQGTNEKLFF
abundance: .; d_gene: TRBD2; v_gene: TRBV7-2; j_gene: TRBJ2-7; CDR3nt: TGTGCCAGCAGTCCTACTAGCGGGGTTAGCTGGGAGCAGTACTTC; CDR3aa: CASSPTSGVSWEQYF
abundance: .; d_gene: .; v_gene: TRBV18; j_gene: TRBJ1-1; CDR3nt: TGTGCCAGCTCACCCTTAAACCTTTTAAAGGGTGTTTGGACTGAAGCTTTCTTT; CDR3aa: CASSPLNLLKGVWTEAFF
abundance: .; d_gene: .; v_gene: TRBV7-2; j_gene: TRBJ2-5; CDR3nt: TGTGCCAGCAGCGGGGCTCGGGGGACCCAGTACTTC; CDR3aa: CASSGARGTQYF
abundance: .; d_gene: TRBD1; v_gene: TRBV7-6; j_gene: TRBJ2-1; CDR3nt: TGTGCCAGCAGCTTAGGGGACAGGATTAACAATGAGCAGTTCTTC; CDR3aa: CASSLGDRINNEQFF
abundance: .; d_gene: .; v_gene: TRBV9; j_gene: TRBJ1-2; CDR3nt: TGTGCCAGCAGCGTAGGGCGGTCGCCAGGGAGGGGCTACACCTTC; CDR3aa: CASSVGRSPGRGYTF
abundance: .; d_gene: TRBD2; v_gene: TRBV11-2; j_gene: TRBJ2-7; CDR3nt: TGTGCCAGCAGCCGAGGGTCGGGGGGACGCCAGACCTACGAGCAGTACTTC; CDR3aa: CASSRGSGGRQTYEQYF
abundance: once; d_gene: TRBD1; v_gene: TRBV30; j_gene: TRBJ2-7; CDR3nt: TGTGCCTCCGGAGACGGGACAGGGACCTCTCCCGTTTTCGAGCAGTACTTC; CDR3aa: CASGDGTGTSPVFEQYF
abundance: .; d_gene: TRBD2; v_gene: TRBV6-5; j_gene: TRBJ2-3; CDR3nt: TGTGCCACCCGGACTAGCGGGAATACAGATACGCAGTATTTT; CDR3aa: CATRTSGNTDTQYF
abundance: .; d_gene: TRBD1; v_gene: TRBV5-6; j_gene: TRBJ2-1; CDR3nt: TGTGCCAGCAGCTCATTGACAGGGGCCAACAATGAGCAGTTCTTC; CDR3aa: CASSSLTGANNEQFF
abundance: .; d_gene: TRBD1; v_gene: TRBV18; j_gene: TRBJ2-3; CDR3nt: TGTGCCAGCTCACCGACGACAGGGTCCTACGCAGATACGCAGTATTTT; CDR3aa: CASSPTTGSYADTQYF
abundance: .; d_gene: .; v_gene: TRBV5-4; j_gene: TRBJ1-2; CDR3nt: TGTGCCAGCAGCTTCGTACAGGGAACTAACTATGGCTACACCTTC; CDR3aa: CASSFVQGTNYGYTF
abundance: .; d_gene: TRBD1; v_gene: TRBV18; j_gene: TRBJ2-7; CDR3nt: TGTGCCAGCTCACCCGGGACAGCTTACGAGCAGTACTTC; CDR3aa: CASSPGTAYEQYF
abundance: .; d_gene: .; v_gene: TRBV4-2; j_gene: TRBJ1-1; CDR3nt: TGTGCCAGCAGCCAAGATGCTGGGGAAACTGAAGCTTTCTTT; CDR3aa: CASSQDAGETEAFF
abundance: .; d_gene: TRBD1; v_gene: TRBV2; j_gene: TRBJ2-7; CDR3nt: TGTGCCAGCAGCGCAGGGACAGGGGGCTACGAGCAGTACTTC; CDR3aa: CASSAGTGGYEQYF
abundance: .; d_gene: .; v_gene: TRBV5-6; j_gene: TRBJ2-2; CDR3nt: TGTGCCAGCAGCTTGGGGGCGGCGAACACCGGGGAGCTGTTTTTT; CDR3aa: CASSLGAANTGELFF
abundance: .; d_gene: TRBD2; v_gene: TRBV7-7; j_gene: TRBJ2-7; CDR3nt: TGTGCCAGCAGCCCAGAGACTAGCGGAATATACGAGCAGTACTTC; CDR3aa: CASSPETSGIYEQYF
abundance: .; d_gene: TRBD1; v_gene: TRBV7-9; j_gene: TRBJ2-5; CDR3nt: TGTGCCAGCAGGCGAGGGGGCCAGGAGACCCAGTACTTC; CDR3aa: CASRRGGQETQYF
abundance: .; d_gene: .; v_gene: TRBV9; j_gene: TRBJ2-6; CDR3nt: TGTGCCAGCAGCGTCCGCCTCTCTGGGGCCAACGTCCTGACTTTC; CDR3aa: CASSVRLSGANVLTF
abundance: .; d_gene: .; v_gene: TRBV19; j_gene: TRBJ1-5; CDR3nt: TGTGCCAGTAGTATAGGCCCAGGAAGGGGCAACAATCAGCCCCAGCATTTT; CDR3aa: CASSIGPGRGNNQPQHF
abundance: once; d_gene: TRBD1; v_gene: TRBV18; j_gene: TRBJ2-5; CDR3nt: TGTGCCAGCTCACAGACCAGGGGGTCAGAACAAGAGACCCAGTACTTC; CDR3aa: CASSQTRGSEQETQYF
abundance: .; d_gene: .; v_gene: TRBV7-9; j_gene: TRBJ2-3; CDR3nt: TGTGCCAGCAGCCCCGAGTGGGGGGCCTACGCAGATACGCAGTATTTT; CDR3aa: CASSPEWGAYADTQYF
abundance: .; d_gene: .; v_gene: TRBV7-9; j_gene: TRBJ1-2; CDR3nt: TGTGCCAGCACCCCGTACAGGGACTATGGCTACACCTTC; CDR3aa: CASTPYRDYGYTF